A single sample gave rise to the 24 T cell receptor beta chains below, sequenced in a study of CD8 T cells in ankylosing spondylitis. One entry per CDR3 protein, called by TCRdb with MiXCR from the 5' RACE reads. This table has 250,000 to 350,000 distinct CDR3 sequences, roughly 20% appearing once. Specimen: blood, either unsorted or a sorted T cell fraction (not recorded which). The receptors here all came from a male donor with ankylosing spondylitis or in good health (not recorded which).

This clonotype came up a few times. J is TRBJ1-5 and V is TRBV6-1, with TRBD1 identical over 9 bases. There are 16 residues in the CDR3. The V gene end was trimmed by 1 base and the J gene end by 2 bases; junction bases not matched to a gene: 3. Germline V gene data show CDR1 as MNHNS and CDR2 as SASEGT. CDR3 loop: CASSEGRTGGNQPQHF. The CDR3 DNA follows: TGTGCCAGCAGTGAAGGAAGGACAGGGGGCAATCAGCCCCAGCATTTT.

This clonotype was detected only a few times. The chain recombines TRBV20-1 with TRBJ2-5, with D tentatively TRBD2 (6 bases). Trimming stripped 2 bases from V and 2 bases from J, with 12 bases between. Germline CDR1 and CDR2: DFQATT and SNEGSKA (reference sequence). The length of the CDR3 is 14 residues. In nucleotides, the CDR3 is TGCAGTGCTAGAAATATTGGGGGGCAAGAGACCCAGTACTTC. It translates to CSARNIGGQETQYF.

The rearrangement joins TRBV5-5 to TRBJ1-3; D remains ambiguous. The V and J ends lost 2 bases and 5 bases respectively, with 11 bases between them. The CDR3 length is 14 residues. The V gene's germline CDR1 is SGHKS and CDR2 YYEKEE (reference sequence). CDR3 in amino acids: CASSFASDRNTIYF. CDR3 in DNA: TGTGCCAGCAGCTTCGCCAGTGATCGAAACACCATATATTTT.

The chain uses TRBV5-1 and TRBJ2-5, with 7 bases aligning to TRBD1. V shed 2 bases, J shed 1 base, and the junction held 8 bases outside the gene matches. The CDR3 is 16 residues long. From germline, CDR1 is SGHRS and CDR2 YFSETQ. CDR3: CASSFGTAIPQETQYF. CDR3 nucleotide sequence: TGCGCCAGCAGCTTCGGGACAGCCATTCCCCAAGAGACCCAGTACTTC.

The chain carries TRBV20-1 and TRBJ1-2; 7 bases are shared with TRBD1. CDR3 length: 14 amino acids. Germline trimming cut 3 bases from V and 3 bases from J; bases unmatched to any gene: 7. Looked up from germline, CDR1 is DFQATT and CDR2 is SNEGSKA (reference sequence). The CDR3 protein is CSARAGGADYGYTF. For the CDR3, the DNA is TGCAGTGCTAGGGCAGGGGGTGCCGACTATGGCTACACCTTC.

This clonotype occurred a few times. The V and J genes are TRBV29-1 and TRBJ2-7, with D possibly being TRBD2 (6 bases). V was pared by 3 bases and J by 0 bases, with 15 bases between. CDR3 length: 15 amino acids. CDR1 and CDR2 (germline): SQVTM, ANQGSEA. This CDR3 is CSVEIPSAVSYEQYV. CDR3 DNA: TGCAGCGTTGAGATTCCTAGCGCTGTCTCCTACGAGCAGTACGTC.

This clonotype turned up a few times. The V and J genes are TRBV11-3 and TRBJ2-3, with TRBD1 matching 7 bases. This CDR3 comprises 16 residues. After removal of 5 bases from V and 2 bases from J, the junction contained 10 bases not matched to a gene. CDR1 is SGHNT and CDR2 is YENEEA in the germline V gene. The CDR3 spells CASSQGRTGFTDTQYF. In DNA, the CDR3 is TGTGCCAGCAGCCAGGGAAGGACAGGTTTCACAGATACGCAGTATTTT.

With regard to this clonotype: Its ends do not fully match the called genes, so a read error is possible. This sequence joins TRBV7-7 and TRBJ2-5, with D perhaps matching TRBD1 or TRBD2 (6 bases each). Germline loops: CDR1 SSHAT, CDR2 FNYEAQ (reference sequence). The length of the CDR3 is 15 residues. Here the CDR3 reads CASSRGGPFQETQYF. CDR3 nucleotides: TGTGCTAGCAGCCGTGGGGGGCCCTTCCAAGAGACCCAGTACTTC.

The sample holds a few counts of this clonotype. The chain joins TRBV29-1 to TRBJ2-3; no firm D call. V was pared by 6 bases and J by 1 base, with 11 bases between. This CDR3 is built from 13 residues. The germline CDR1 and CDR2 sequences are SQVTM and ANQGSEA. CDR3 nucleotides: TGCAGCGTCGTCCTGCTCGGCACAGATACGCAGTATTTT. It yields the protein CSVVLLGTDTQYF.

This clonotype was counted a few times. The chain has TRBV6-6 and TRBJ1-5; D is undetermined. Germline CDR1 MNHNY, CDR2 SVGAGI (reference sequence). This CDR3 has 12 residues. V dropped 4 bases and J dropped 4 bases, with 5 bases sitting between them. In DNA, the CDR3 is TGTGCCAGCAGTTCTCAAAATCAGCCCCAGCATTTT. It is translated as CASSSQNQPQHF.

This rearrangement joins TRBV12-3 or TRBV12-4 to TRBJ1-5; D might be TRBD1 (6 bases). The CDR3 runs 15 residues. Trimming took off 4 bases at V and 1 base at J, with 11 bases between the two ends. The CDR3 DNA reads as TGTGCCAGCAGTTCGTCCGGGACAAGCAATCAGCCCCAGCATTTT. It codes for CASSSSGTSNQPQHF.

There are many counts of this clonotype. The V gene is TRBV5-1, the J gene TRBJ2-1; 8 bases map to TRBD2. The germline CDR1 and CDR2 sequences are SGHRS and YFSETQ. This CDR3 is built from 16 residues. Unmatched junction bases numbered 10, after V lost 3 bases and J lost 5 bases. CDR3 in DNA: TGCGCCAGCAGCTATATTAGCGGGAACACCCACAATGAGCAGTTCTTC. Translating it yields CASSYISGNTHNEQFF.

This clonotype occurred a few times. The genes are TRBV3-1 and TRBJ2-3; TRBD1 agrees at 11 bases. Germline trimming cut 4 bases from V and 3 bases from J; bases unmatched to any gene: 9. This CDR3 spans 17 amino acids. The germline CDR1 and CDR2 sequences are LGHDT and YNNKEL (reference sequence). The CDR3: CASSRGTGGRRTDTQYF. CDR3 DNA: TGTGCCAGCAGCCGCGGGACAGGGGGGCGTAGGACAGATACGCAGTATTTT.

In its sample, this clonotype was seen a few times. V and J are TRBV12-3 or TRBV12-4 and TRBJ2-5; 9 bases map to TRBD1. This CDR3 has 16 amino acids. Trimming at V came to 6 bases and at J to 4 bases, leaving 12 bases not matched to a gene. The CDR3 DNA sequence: TGTGCCAGCAGCACTTTTGGACAGGGGAAGGGAGAGACCCAGTACTTC. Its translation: CASSTFGQGKGETQYF.

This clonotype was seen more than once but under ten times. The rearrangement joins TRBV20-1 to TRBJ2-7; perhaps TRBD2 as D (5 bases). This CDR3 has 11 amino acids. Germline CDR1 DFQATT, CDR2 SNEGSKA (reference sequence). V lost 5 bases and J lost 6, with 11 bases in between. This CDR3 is CSAFRTCEQYV. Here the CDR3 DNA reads TGCAGTGCTTTCCGGACTTGCGAGCAGTACGTC.

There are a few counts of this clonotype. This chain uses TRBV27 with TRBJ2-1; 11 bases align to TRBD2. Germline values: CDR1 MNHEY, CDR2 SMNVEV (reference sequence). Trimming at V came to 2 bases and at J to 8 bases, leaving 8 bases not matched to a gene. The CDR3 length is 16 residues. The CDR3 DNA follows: TGTGCCAGCAGTTTAATAGCGGGAGGGCCGCAATATGAGCAGTTCTTC. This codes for CASSLIAGGPQYEQFF.

The DNA for the CDR3 is TGTGCCAGCAGCTCAGGGGGCGTCTATGGCTACACCTTC. Protein: CASSSGGVYGYTF. This sequence joins TRBV3-1 and TRBJ1-2; 8 bases are a match to TRBD1. The CDR3 spans 13 residues. The V segment lost 5 bases and the J segment 4 bases; nucleotides outside the gene matches: 3. Germline CDR1 is LGHDT and CDR2 is YNNKEL (reference sequence). Full variable domain (rest looked up from reference TRBV3-1 and TRBJ1-2): DTAVSQTPKYLVTQMGNDKSIKCEQNLGHDTMYWYKQDSKKFLKIMFSYNNKELIINETVPNRFSPKSPDKAHLNLHINSLELGDSAVYFCASSSGGVYGYTFGSGTRLTVV.

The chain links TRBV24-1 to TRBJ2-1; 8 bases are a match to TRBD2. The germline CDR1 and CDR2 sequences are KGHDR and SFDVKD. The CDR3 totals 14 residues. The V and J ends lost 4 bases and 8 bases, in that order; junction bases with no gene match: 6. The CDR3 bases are TGTGCCACCAGTGAAGCGGGAGAGGTCGATGAGCAGTTCTTC. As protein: CATSEAGEVDEQFF.

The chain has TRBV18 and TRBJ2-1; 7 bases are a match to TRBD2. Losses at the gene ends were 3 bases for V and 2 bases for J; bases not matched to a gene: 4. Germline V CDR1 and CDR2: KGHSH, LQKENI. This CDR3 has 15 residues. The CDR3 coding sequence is TGTGCCAGCTCACCCCTAGCGGACACCTACAATGAGCAGTTCTTC. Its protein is CASSPLADTYNEQFF. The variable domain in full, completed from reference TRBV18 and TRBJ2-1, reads NAGVMQNPRHLVRRRGQEARLRCSPMKGHSHVYWYRQLPEEGLKFMVYLQKENIIDESGMPKERFSAEFPKEGPSILRIQQVVRGDSAAYFCASSPLADTYNEQFFGPGTRLTVL.

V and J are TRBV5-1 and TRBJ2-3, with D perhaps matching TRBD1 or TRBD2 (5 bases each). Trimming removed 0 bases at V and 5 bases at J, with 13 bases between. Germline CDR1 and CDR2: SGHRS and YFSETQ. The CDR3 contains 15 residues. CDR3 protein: CASSLGGRRVDTQYF. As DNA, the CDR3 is TGCGCCAGCAGCTTGGGGGGACGGAGAGTAGATACGCAGTATTTT.

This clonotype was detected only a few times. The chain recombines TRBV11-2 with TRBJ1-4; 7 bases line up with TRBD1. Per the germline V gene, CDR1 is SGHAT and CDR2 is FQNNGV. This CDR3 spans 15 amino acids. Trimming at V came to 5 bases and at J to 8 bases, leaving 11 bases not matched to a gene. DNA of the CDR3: TGTGCCAGCAGCCGACGACAGGGATCAGGGGAAAAACTGTTTTTT. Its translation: CASSRRQGSGEKLFF.

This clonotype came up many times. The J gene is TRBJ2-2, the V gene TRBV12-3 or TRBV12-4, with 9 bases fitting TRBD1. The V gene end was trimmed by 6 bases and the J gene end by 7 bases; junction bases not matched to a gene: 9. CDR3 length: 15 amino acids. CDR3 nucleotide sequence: TGTGCCAGCAGCTCACAGGGGGCGCGGTTCGGGGAGCTGTTTTTT. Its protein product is CASSSQGARFGELFF.

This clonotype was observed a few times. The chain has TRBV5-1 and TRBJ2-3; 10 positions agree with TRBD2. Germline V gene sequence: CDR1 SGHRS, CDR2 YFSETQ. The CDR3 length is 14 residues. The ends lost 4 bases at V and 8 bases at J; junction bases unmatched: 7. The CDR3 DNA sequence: TGCGCCAGCAGCAAAAATAGCGGGGGGACTACGCAGTATTTT. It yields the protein CASSKNSGGTTQYF.

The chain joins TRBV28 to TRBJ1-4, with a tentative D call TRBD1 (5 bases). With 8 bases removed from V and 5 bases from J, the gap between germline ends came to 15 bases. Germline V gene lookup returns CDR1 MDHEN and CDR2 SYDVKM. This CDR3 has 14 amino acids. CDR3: CASGDRGRNEKLFF. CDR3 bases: TGTGCCAGCGGGGATCGGGGCCGCAATGAAAAACTGTTTTTT.